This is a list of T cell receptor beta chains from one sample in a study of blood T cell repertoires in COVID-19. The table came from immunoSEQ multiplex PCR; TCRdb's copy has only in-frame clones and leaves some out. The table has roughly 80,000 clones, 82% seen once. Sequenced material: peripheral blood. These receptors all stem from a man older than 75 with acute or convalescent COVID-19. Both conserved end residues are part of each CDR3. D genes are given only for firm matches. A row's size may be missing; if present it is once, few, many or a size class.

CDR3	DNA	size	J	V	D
CASSESVVNYGYTF	TGTGCCAGCAGTGAAAGCGTGGTTAACTATGGCTACACCTTC	.	TRBJ1-2	TRBV6-1	.
CASSQDDRGQDYGYTF	TGCGCCAGCAGCCAAGATGACCGCGGGCAGGACTATGGCTACACCTTC	.	TRBJ1-2	TRBV4-1	.
CSVKDTYTEAFF	TGCAGCGTGAAGGACACCTACACTGAAGCTTTCTTT	.	TRBJ1-1	TRBV29-1	.
CASSPGTGAYEQYF	TGTGCCAGCAGCCCAGGGACAGGGGCTTACGAGCAGTACTTC	.	TRBJ2-7	TRBV5-4	TRBD1
CASSVLGEAFF	TGTGCCAGCAGCGTCCTCGGTGAAGCTTTCTTT	.	TRBJ1-1	TRBV7-9	.
CASSQTGTSNTEAFF	TGTGCCAGCTCACAAACCGGGACATCGAACACTGAAGCTTTCTTT	.	TRBJ1-1	TRBV18	.
CASSGGTFSYEQYF	TGTGCCAGCAGTGGGGGGACATTCTCCTACGAGCAGTACTTC	.	TRBJ2-7	TRBV25-1	.
CAWRTERVGYEQYF	TGTGCCTGGAGAACCGAGAGGGTTGGCTACGAGCAGTACTTC	once	TRBJ2-7	TRBV30	.
CASTLSDTNTEAFF	TGTGCCAGCACCCTCTCGGACACGAACACTGAAGCTTTCTTT	.	TRBJ1-1	TRBV2	.
CAISEPTTGVGNTIYF	TGTGCCATCAGTGAGCCAACGACAGGGGTAGGAAACACCATATATTTT	.	TRBJ1-3	TRBV10-3	TRBD1
CATSRADRDYNEQFF	TGTGCCACCAGCAGAGCCGACAGGGATTACAATGAGCAGTTCTTC	.	TRBJ2-1	TRBV15	TRBD1
CASTQKQSSYNSPLHF	TGTGCCAGTACCCAAAAACAGAGCTCCTATAATTCACCCCTCCACTTT	.	TRBJ1-6	TRBV19	.
CASSSQYSNQPQHF	TGTGCCAGCAGCTCACAGTATAGCAATCAGCCCCAGCATTTT	.	TRBJ1-5	TRBV7-9	.
CASSFFLAGGRNEQFF	TGTGCCAGCAGTTTTTTCCTAGCGGGGGGGCGGAATGAGCAGTTCTTC	.	TRBJ2-1	TRBV27	TRBD2
CASSPDSVQETQYF	TGTGCCAGCAGCCCGGACAGTGTACAAGAGACCCAGTACTTC	.	TRBJ2-5	TRBV7-8	.
CAWSVRGNTGELFF	TGTGCCTGGAGTGTACGGGGGAACACCGGGGAGCTGTTTTTT	.	TRBJ2-2	TRBV30	.
CATSLGQGVGETQYF	TGTGCCACCAGCTTGGGACAGGGGGTAGGGGAGACCCAGTACTTC	.	TRBJ2-5	TRBV15	TRBD1
CASSLTARSGELFF	TGTGCCAGCAGCTTAACCGCGCGGAGCGGGGAGCTGTTTTTT	.	TRBJ2-2	TRBV7-3	.
CASSPQGELREQYF	TGTGCCAGCTCACCACAGGGGGAATTGAGGGAGCAGTACTTC	.	TRBJ2-7	TRBV18	.
CASSHPRGNGYTF	TGTGCCAGCAGCCACCCCCGGGGGAACGGCTACACCTTC	.	TRBJ1-2	TRBV11-1	.
CASSKGQGGTGELFF	TGCGCCAGCAGCAAGGGACAGGGCGGCACCGGGGAGCTGTTTTTT	.	TRBJ2-2	TRBV5-1	TRBD1
CAWRVFGTGGMDTEAFF	TGTGCCTGGCGTGTGTTCGGGACAGGGGGCATGGACACTGAAGCTTTCTTT	.	TRBJ1-1	TRBV30	TRBD1
CASSFEGNYGYTF	TGTGCCAGCAGTTTCGAGGGCAACTATGGCTACACCTTC	.	TRBJ1-2	TRBV12-3/TRBV12-4	.
CASSSSRRHEQYF	TGTGCCAGCAGCTCGAGTCGGAGGCACGAGCAGTACTTC	.	TRBJ2-7	TRBV25-1	.
CASSQAPGLAGGTNTGELFF	TGTGCCAGCAGCCAAGCTCCGGGACTAGCGGGGGGGACGAACACCGGGGAGCTGTTTTTT	few	TRBJ2-2	TRBV3-1/TRBV3-2	TRBD2
CASSLYMAGSGQPQHF	TGTGCCAGCAGCTTGTATATGGCAGGGTCAGGGCAGCCCCAGCATTTT	.	TRBJ1-5	TRBV5-8	.
CAGGAMGNGGYTF	TGTGCTGGGGGGGCAATGGGGAATGGCGGCTACACCTTC	.	TRBJ1-2	TRBV28	.
CASSLGTIGTDTQYF	TGCGCCAGCAGCTTAGGGACAATTGGCACAGATACGCAGTATTTT	.	TRBJ2-3	TRBV5-1	.
CASSFDRLGYTF	TGTGCCAGCAGCTTCGACAGGCTTGGCTACACCTTC	.	TRBJ1-2	TRBV5-4	.
CSASVAGKETQYF	TGCAGTGCTAGTGTGGCAGGGAAAGAGACCCAGTACTTC	.	TRBJ2-5	TRBV20-1	.
CASSPEQGGYTEAFF	TGCGCCAGCAGTCCCGAACAGGGAGGGTACACTGAAGCTTTCTTT	.	TRBJ1-1	TRBV10-1	.